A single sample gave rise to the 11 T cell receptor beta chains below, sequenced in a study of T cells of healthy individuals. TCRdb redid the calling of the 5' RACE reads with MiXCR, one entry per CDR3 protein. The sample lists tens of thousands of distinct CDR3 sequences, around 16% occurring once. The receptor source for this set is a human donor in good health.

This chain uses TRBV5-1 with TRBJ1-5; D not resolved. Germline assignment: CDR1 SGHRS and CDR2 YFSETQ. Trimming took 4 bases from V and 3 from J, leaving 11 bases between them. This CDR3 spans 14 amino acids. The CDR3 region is CASSPSDHNQPQHF. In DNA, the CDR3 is TGCGCCAGCAGCCCGTCGGACCACAATCAGCCCCAGCATTTT.

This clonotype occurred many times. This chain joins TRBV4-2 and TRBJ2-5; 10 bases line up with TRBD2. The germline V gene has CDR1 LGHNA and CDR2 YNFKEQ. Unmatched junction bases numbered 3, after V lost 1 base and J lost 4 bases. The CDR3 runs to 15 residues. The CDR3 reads CASSQGSGGTETQYF. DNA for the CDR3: TGTGCCAGCAGCCAAGGTAGCGGGGGGACAGAGACCCAGTACTTC.

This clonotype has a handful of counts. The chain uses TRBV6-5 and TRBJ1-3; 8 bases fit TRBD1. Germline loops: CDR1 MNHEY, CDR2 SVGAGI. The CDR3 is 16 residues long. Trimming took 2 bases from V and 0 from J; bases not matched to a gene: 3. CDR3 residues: CASSYGTGSSGNTIYF. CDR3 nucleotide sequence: TGTGCCAGCAGTTACGGGACAGGCAGCTCTGGAAACACCATATATTTT.

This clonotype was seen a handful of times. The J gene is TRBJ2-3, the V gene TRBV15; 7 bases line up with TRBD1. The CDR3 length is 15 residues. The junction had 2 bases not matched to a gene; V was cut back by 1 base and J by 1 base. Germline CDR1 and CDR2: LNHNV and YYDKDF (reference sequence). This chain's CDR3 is CATSRGQGGTDTQYF. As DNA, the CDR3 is TGTGCCACCAGCAGAGGACAGGGTGGCACAGATACGCAGTATTTT.

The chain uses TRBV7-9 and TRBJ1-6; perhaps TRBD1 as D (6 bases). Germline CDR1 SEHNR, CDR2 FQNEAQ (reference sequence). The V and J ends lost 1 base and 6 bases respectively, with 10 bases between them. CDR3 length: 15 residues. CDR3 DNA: TGTGCCAGCAGCTTAGAGGCAGGGGCTAATTCACCCCTCCACTTT. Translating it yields CASSLEAGANSPLHF.

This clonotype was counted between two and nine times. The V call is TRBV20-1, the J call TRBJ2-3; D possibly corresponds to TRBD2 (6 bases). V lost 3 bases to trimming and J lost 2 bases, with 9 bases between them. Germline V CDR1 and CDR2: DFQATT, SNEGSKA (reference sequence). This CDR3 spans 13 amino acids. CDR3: CSASGGVTDTQYF. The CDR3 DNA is TGCAGTGCTAGCGGCGGGGTCACAGATACGCAGTATTTT.

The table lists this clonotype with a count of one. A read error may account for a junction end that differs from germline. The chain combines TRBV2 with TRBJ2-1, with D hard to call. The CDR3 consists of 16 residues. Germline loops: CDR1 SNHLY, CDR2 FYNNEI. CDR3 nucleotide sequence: TGTGCCAGCAGTGAAGAAGGCGGAAGCTCCTACAATGAGCAGCTCTTC. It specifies CASSEEGGSSYNEQLF.

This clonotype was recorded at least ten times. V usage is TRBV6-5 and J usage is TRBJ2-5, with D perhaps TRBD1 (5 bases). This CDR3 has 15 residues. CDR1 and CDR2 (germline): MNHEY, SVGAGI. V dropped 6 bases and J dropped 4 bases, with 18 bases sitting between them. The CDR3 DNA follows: TGTGCCAGCAGCCCGTTACCTCCAGGGCGAGAGACCCAGTACTTC. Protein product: CASSPLPPGRETQYF.

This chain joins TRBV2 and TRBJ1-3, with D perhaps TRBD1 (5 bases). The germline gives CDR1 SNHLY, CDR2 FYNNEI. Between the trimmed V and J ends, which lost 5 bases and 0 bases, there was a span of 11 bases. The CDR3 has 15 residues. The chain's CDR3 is CASSPDGTSGNTIYF. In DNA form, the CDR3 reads TGTGCCAGCAGTCCTGACGGGACCTCTGGAAACACCATATATTTT.

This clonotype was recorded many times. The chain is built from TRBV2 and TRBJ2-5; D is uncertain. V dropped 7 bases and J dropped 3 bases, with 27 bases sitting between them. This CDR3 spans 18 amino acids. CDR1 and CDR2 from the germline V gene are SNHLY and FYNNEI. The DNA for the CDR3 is TGTGCCAGCATCACAATCGGCCCGATGAGGAAATCCGAAGAGACCCAGTACTTC. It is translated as CASITIGPMRKSEETQYF. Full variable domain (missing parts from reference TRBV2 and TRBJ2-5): EPEVTQTPSHQVTQMGQEVILRCVPISNHLYFYWYRQILGQKVEFLVSFYNNEISEKSEIFDDQFSVERPDGSNFTLKIRSTKLEDSAMYFCASITIGPMRKSEETQYFGPGTRLLVL.

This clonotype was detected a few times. The CDR3 DNA sequence: TGTGCCAGCAGCCAAGATATATTTAGGGACGTCTTCTCACCCCTCCACTTT. This gives the protein CASSQDIFRDVFSPLHF. This chain connects TRBV4-2 to TRBJ1-6, with D maybe TRBD1 (5 bases). The germline gives CDR1 LGHNA, CDR2 YNFKEQ. The CDR3 has 17 residues. Trimming removed 0 bases at V and 10 bases at J, with 19 bases between.